These 32 T cell receptor beta chains were sequenced from one sample in a study of T cell responses to AZD1222 COVID-19 vaccine. The method was immunoSEQ multiplex PCR; TCRdb's version includes in-frame clones alone and lacks a portion of them. Of roughly 170,000 clones in the sample, about nine tenths were seen once. Sequenced material: peripheral blood, taken on day 0 of AZD1222 vaccination. The receptors were gathered from an adult in good health.

The chain carries TRBV7-2 and TRBJ2-7; TRBD1 matches 8 bases. Germline CDR1 and CDR2: SGHTA and FQGNSA. Germline trimming cut 0 bases from V and 0 bases from J; bases unmatched to any gene: 7. CDR3 length: 17 residues. The CDR3 is CASSLALRGRFSYEQYF. The CDR3 DNA follows: TGTGCCAGCAGCTTAGCGCTCAGGGGGCGATTCTCCTACGAGCAGTACTTC.

The genes are TRBV6-5 and TRBJ2-4, with D possibly being TRBD2 (6 bases). CDR1 MNHEY and CDR2 SVGAGI come from the germline V gene. CDR3 size: 15 residues. The V gene lost 4 bases and the J gene lost 8 bases, with 18 bases spanning the gap. The CDR3: CASSFNWGGGDIQYF. The CDR3 DNA follows: TGTGCCAGCAGTTTCAATTGGGGAGGAGGGGACATTCAGTACTTC.

The rearrangement uses TRBV6-1 and TRBJ1-6; 7 bases are a match to TRBD1. The CDR3 runs 14 residues. From germline, CDR1 is MNHNS and CDR2 SASEGT. Trimming at V came to 6 bases and at J to 7 bases, leaving 6 bases not matched to a gene. CDR3 nucleotide sequence: TGTGCCAGCAGGACGGGACAGACGAATTCACCCCTCCACTTT. This codes for CASRTGQTNSPLHF.

This chain connects TRBV11-2 to TRBJ2-1; D ambiguous. Per germline, CDR1 SGHAT and CDR2 FQNNGV. The V and J ends lost 4 bases and 12 bases respectively, with 13 bases between them. The CDR3 sequence is 12 residues long. CDR3 coding DNA: TGTGCCAGCAGCTCCGGGTTAAGTGGGCAGTTCTTC. Translating it yields CASSSGLSGQFF.

The chain joins TRBV18 to TRBJ1-1; the match to TRBD1 covers 9 bases. CDR1 is KGHSH, CDR2 LQKENI, per germline. V shed 3 bases and J 5 bases; nucleotides not matched to a gene: 1. The CDR3 runs to 13 residues. In DNA form, the CDR3 reads TGTGCCAGCTCACCCGGGACAGGGACTGAAGCTTTCTTT. This translates into CASSPGTGTEAFF.

The V and J genes are TRBV7-2 and TRBJ1-1; D call uncertain. CDR1 is SGHTA and CDR2 is FQGNSA in the germline V gene. Trimming shortened V by 2 bases and J by 12 bases, and 13 bases separated the two germline ends. CDR3 length equals 12 residues. The CDR3 is CASSLRAASPFF. In DNA form, the CDR3 reads TGTGCCAGCAGCTTAAGGGCAGCTTCACCTTTCTTT.

V gene TRBV5-4 combines with J gene TRBJ2-3, with D possibly matching TRBD2 (5 bases). The CDR3 is 13 residues long. Germline lookup yields CDR1 SGHNT and CDR2 YYREEE (reference sequence). V was clipped by 2 bases and J by 4 bases, with 8 bases between them. The CDR3 sequence is CASSLGLADTQYF. CDR3 DNA: TGTGCCAGCAGCTTAGGACTCGCAGATACGCAGTATTTT.

The chain recombines TRBV3-1 (or the pseudogene TRBV3-2) with TRBJ2-7; TRBD1 matches 7 bases. Germline values: CDR1 LGHDT, CDR2 YNNKEL (reference sequence). The CDR3 length is 13 residues. V lost 11 bases and J lost 3; bases outside the gene matches: 10. The CDR3 DNA follows: TGTGCCTCCGCCAGAGCAGGGGGCTACGAGCAGTACTTC. This sequence encodes CASARAGGYEQYF.

This chain joins TRBV7-8 and TRBJ2-7; 16 bases map to TRBD2. Per germline, CDR1 SGHVS and CDR2 FQNEAQ. The CDR3 spans 18 residues. Germline trimming cut 5 bases from V and 7 bases from J; bases unmatched to any gene: 14. CDR3 in amino acids: CASSQGGLAGGPAWEQYF. CDR3 sequence (DNA): TGTGCCAGCAGCCAGGGGGGACTAGCGGGAGGGCCGGCTTGGGAGCAGTACTTC.

The chain links TRBV9 to TRBJ1-2; D is unclear. The CDR3 sequence is 15 residues long. Trimming cost V 3 bases and J 5 bases, with 17 bases left between them. The germline gives CDR1 SGDLS, CDR2 YYNGEE. The CDR3 loop reads CASSDTPKRTYGYTF. CDR3 coding DNA: TGTGCCAGCAGCGACACACCAAAGAGAACTTATGGCTACACCTTC.

The CDR3 sequence: CASSYGALAGRTGELFF. The CDR3, as DNA: TGTGCCAGCAGTTACGGGGCGCTAGCGGGTCGCACCGGGGAGCTGTTTTTT. This sequence joins TRBV6-2 or TRBV6-3 and TRBJ2-2; 8 bases align to TRBD2. V was pared by 2 bases and J by 4 bases, with 9 bases of the junction left unmatched. Germline-derived CDR1 and CDR2 are MNHEY and SVGEGT. This CDR3 is 17 amino acids long.

V gene TRBV7-9 combines with J gene TRBJ2-7; 14 bases agree with TRBD2. The CDR3 loop spans 15 amino acids. Trimming cost V 4 bases and J 7 bases; bases outside gene matches: 6. Germline V gene sequence: CDR1 SEHNR, CDR2 FQNEAQ (reference sequence). The CDR3 DNA follows: TGTGCCAGCAGCTGGGGACTAGCGGGAGTGCGGGAGCAGTACTTC. Its protein is CASSWGLAGVREQYF.

The chain uses TRBV7-9 and TRBJ2-3, with D perhaps assigned TRBD1 or TRBD2 (5 bases each). The CDR3 is 15 amino acids. V lost 1 base, J lost 6 bases, and 14 bases lay in between. Germline CDR1 SEHNR, CDR2 FQNEAQ (reference sequence). The CDR3 nucleotides are TGTGCCAGCAGCTTAGGGGGCGCTGGCGGGGATACGCAGTATTTT. It yields the protein CASSLGGAGGDTQYF.

V is TRBV24-1 and J is TRBJ2-3, with a tentative D call TRBD2 (6 bases). CDR3 length: 17 amino acids. V was shortened by 0 bases and J by 1 base, with 13 bases between the two germline ends. The V gene's germline CDR1 is KGHDR and CDR2 SFDVKD. CDR3 in DNA: TGTGCCACCAGTGATTTGGGGGGGACTGCCCGCACAGATACGCAGTATTTT. This sequence encodes CATSDLGGTARTDTQYF.

A single count supports this clone. For the CDR3, the DNA is TGTGCCAGCAGTTTCAGGGGACTAGCGGGATCGGAGGAGCAGTACTTC. It translates to CASSFRGLAGSEEQYF. The V and J genes are TRBV27 and TRBJ2-7; 13 bases align to TRBD2. From germline, CDR1 is MNHEY and CDR2 SMNVEV (reference sequence). CDR3 length: 16 residues. The V segment lost 3 bases and the J segment 7 bases; nucleotides outside the gene matches: 9.

This clone has a single count. V is TRBV5-4 and J is TRBJ2-7, with a weak D call TRBD1 (6 bases). Germline loops: CDR1 SGHNT, CDR2 YYREEE (reference sequence). The CDR3 spans 13 residues. V was trimmed by 3 bases and J by 3 bases, leaving 10 bases between them. In DNA form, the CDR3 reads TGTGCCAGCAGCTCCGGGACAAGCTACGAGCAGTACTTC. This gives the protein CASSSGTSYEQYF.

The rearrangement links TRBV14 to TRBJ2-7; 7 bases agree with TRBD1. Germline-derived CDR1 and CDR2 are SGHDN and FVKESK. CDR3 length: 13 residues. V lost 1 base, J lost 9 bases, and 6 bases stayed unmatched. CDR3 nucleotides: TGTGCCAGCAGCCAAGGACAGGGTTGGGGGCAGTACTTC. Translated: CASSQGQGWGQYF.

J is TRBJ1-2 and V is TRBV3-1 (or the pseudogene TRBV3-2); D unresolved. Per the germline V gene, CDR1 is LGHDT and CDR2 is YNNKEL (reference sequence). The ends were cut back, 0 bases at V and 8 bases at J, with 16 bases in the middle. The CDR3 sequence is 15 residues long. CDR3 sequence (DNA): TGTGCCAGCAGCCAAGATCAAGCGGGAGGGCCGGGCTACACCTTC. It encodes CASSQDQAGGPGYTF.

The chain links TRBV18 to TRBJ2-2; D not resolved. The germline CDR1 and CDR2 sequences are KGHSH and LQKENI. The CDR3 has 13 amino acids. Trimming took 3 bases from V and 6 from J, leaving 8 bases between them. In DNA form, the CDR3 reads TGTGCCAGCTCACCTAAGGAATCCGGGGAGCTGTTTTTT. Its translation is CASSPKESGELFF.

This clone was observed once. The rearrangement uses TRBV3-1 (or the pseudogene TRBV3-2) and TRBJ1-1; 8 nucleotides match TRBD1. J was trimmed by 4 bases and V by 4 bases; bases with no gene match: 8. The germline V gene has CDR1 LGHDT and CDR2 YNNKEL (reference sequence). The CDR3 is made up of 15 amino acids. The CDR3 loop reads CASSPTRQGTTEAFF. CDR3 bases: TGTGCCAGCAGCCCGACCCGACAGGGGACCACTGAAGCTTTCTTT.

The chain is built from TRBV4-1 and TRBJ2-2, with D hard to call. The CDR3 sequence is 14 residues long. CDR1 is MGHRA, CDR2 YSYEKL, per germline. Trimming shortened V by 3 bases and J by 3 bases, and 8 bases separated the two germline ends. CDR3 amino acids: CASSQGSDTGELFF. The DNA of the CDR3 is TGCGCCAGCAGCCAGGGATCGGACACCGGGGAGCTGTTTTTT.

This chain uses TRBV2 with TRBJ2-7; D not certain. V was pared by 2 bases and J by 6 bases, with 14 bases between. In germline, CDR1 is SNHLY, CDR2 FYNNEI. The CDR3 extends over 14 amino acids. This CDR3 is CASSENLRGGEQYF. The CDR3 DNA follows: TGTGCCAGCAGTGAAAATTTGCGCGGTGGCGAGCAGTACTTC.

This chain connects TRBV5-4 to TRBJ2-1; 7 bases line up with TRBD1. This CDR3 contains 15 residues. Germline assignment: CDR1 SGHNT and CDR2 YYREEE (reference sequence). J lost 6 bases, V lost 2 bases, and 8 bases had no gene match. CDR3 nucleotide sequence: TGTGCCAGCAGCTTCACGTCGGGACAGCTCAATGAGCAGTTCTTC. It is translated as CASSFTSGQLNEQFF.

This rearrangement joins TRBV11-2 to TRBJ1-2; D not certain. CDR3 length: 15 amino acids. Deletions cut 1 base from V and 3 bases from J, with 12 bases between. Per germline, CDR1 SGHAT and CDR2 FQNNGV. The CDR3 nucleotides read TGTGCCAGCAGCTTAGCCTACGACGGCTACTATGGCTACACCTTC. This translates into CASSLAYDGYYGYTF.

The rearrangement joins TRBV9 to TRBJ2-7, with 15 bases matching TRBD2. The CDR3 covers 20 residues. J gave up 3 bases and V 0 bases, and 13 bases lay outside the gene matches. Per germline, CDR1 SGDLS and CDR2 YYNGEE. CDR3: CASSVGPVSGLAGGGYEQYF. DNA of the CDR3: TGTGCCAGCAGCGTAGGTCCCGTTAGTGGACTAGCGGGAGGGGGCTACGAGCAGTACTTC.

The rearrangement uses TRBV9 and TRBJ1-2; TRBD1 matches at 12 bases. Germline loops: CDR1 SGDLS, CDR2 YYNGEE. The CDR3 extends over 15 amino acids. V trimming: 4 bases; J trimming: 8 bases; junction bases outside the gene matches: 9. CDR3 sequence reads: CASSFHGTGGEGYTF. CDR3 coding DNA: TGTGCCAGCAGCTTCCATGGGACAGGGGGCGAAGGCTACACCTTC.

The gene calls are TRBV7-8 and TRBJ1-1, with D possibly TRBD1 on 6 matching bases. The CDR3 has 15 residues. In germline, CDR1 is SGHVS, CDR2 FQNEAQ. V lost 7 bases to trimming and J lost 0 bases, with 15 bases between them. The chain's CDR3 is CASNPSGQMNTEAFF. CDR3 nucleotide sequence: TGTGCCAGCAACCCGAGTGGACAGATGAACACTGAAGCTTTCTTT.

The table lists this clone with a count of one. The chain carries TRBV5-1 and TRBJ2-7; 9 bases are shared with TRBD1. Germline V gives CDR1 SGHRS, CDR2 YFSETQ. The V segment lost 4 bases and the J segment 6 bases; nucleotides outside the gene matches: 8. The CDR3 loop spans 14 amino acids. The CDR3 loop reads CASSPWTTGGEQYF. CDR3 nucleotides: TGCGCCAGCAGCCCTTGGACGACAGGGGGCGAGCAGTACTTC.

This rearrangement joins TRBV10-3 to TRBJ1-2; D is ambiguous. Trimming removed 6 bases from V and 3 bases from J, with 23 bases in between. The CDR3 is 17 amino acids. CDR1 and CDR2 (germline): ENHRY, SYGVKD. CDR3 residues: CAISLLPRDLVYYGYTF. In DNA, the CDR3 is TGTGCCATCAGCTTATTACCTAGGGATTTGGTCTACTATGGCTACACCTTC.

This clone has just a few counts. This chain connects TRBV19 to TRBJ1-1; 8 nucleotides match TRBD1. CDR3 length: 15 amino acids. The germline V gene has CDR1 LNHDA and CDR2 SQIVND (reference sequence). Trimming removed 6 bases from V and 4 bases from J; junction bases left unmatched: 10. The CDR3 DNA sequence: TGTGCCAGTAGGAATACGGGACAGGCGGGCACTGAAGCTTTCTTT. Translation gives CASRNTGQAGTEAFF.

Worth noting for this clone: It is likely a read error: a sequence one base away is far more abundant. The V and J genes are TRBV11-1 and TRBJ2-7; 10 nucleotides agree with TRBD2. The CDR3 consists of 14 residues. V lost 3 bases, J lost 3 bases, and 2 bases stayed unmatched. Germline values: CDR1 SGHAT, CDR2 FQDESV (reference sequence). The CDR3 reads CASSLASGSYEQYF. The CDR3 region has the DNA TGTGCCAGCAGCTTGGCTAGCGGGAGCTACGAGCAGTACTTC.

The chain links TRBV5-1 to TRBJ1-2; the D gene is possibly TRBD1 (6 bases). The CDR3 covers 13 residues. With 4 bases removed from V and 3 bases from J, the gap between germline ends came to 10 bases. Looked up from germline, CDR1 is SGHRS and CDR2 is YFSETQ. The CDR3 here is CASSRGTHYGYTF. Here the CDR3 DNA reads TGCGCCAGCAGCCGGGGGACACACTATGGCTACACCTTC.